This TCR beta chain was observed in a study of shared clonotypes between healthy human individuals. Notes on the study in general: Though the depth was large, rarefaction showed that sorted-subset sequencing was incomplete. Researchers sampled only blood; tissue repertoires likely differ.

After removal of 7 bases from V and 0 bases from J, the junction contained 7 bases not matched to a gene. This CDR3 spans 15 amino acids. Germline V CDR1 and CDR2: SGHRS, YFSETQ. A note on this clone: Its antigen is not known.

The table came from immunoSEQ multiplex PCR; TCRdb's copy has only in-frame clones and leaves some out. The sample shows about 2.4 million clones, roughly 93% of them seen only once. The sample consisted of naive CD4+ T cells from PBMCs. Subset: CD45RA+ positively selected. The receptor was derived from a man aged 18-30 years in good health. Some clones in this sample may be carry-over from other donors' samples. This sequence joins TRBV5-1 and TRBJ2-1; 7 bases line up with TRBD1. The chain's CDR3 is CASVRQGSSYNEQFF. CDR3 nucleotides: TGCGCCAGCGTCAGACAGGGCAGCTCCTACAATGAGCAGTTCTTC.